Sequencing of this T cell receptor beta chain was carried out in a study of blood T cell repertoires in COVID-19. Study-wide context: Collection of acute and convalescent COVID-19 samples took place in the United States, Italy and Spain. PBMCs, B-cell-depleted T cells, or T cells were the source of the cDNA or gDNA that made up the material.

A note on this clone: Other DNA sequences of this sample code for an identical CDR3.

The CDR3 spans 14 residues. Germline values: CDR1 MNHEY, CDR2 SMNVEV (reference sequence). After removal of 7 bases from V and 8 bases from J, the junction contained 11 bases not matched to a gene. Assay: immunoSEQ multiplex PCR; the TCRdb copy retains only in-frame clones and omits some. The repertoire consists of about 440,000 clones, with approximately 89% occurring once and the leading ten covering 10% to 15%. Patients from Seattle were sampled longitudinally, starting during active infection. The receptor's source is a woman in her forties or fifties with COVID-19, enrolled during active disease. Sample: peripheral blood. V usage is TRBV27 and J usage is TRBJ1-2; 9 nucleotides agree with TRBD1. The CDR3 region is CASTSTGGAWGYTF. CDR3 sequence (DNA): TGTGCCAGCACCAGTACAGGGGGCGCATGGGGCTACACCTTC.